The clone carrying this T cell receptor beta chain was observed at least ten times. In TCRdb, the RACE reads were re-called with MiXCR into one record per CDR3 protein. Here the sample spans 100,000 or so distinct CDR3 sequences, about 10% being singletons. Time point reported: patch test 1, 2 weeks after DPC sensitization. Treatment: therapeutic diphenylcyclopropenone sensitization with weekly scalp DPC. Blood draws came before every patch-test application. The data originate from a study of human T cells and chemical hapten exposure. As for the study in general: How much TCR each sample yielded varied, mostly because pooled library volumes differed slightly.

CDR3 length: 15 amino acids. V lost 5 bases, J lost 4 bases, and 6 bases stayed unmatched. The clonotype was recovered from a man in his forties or fifties with alopecia areata. Some clones in this sample may be carry-over from other donors' samples. The genes are TRBV12-3 or TRBV12-4 and TRBJ1-1; 11 bases line up with TRBD1. Sequences were derived from whole blood, sampled in connection with sensitization to the hapten diphenylcyclopropenone (DPC). CDR3 residues: CASSPGQGAATEAFF. In DNA form, the CDR3 reads TGTGCCAGCAGTCCCGGACAGGGGGCGGCCACTGAAGCTTTCTTT.